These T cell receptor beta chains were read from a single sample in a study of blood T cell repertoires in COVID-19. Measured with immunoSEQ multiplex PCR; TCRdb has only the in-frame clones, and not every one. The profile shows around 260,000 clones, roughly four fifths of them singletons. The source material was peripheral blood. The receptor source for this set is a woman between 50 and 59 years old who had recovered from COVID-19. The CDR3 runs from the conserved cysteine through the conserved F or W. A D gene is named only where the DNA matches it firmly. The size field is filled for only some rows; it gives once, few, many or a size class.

cdr3_nt: TGTGCCAGCAGTTGGGAACAGGCCTATGGCTACACCTTC; cdr3_aa: CASSWEQAYGYTF; v_call: TRBV6-2/TRBV6-3; clone_size: .; d_call: .; j_call: TRBJ1-2
cdr3_nt: TGTGCCAGCAGCGTAGGAGAGGGACTAGCGGGAACCTACGAGCAGTACTTC; cdr3_aa: CASSVGEGLAGTYEQYF; v_call: TRBV9; clone_size: .; d_call: TRBD2; j_call: TRBJ2-7
cdr3_nt: TGTGCCACCAGCAGGGACACCCGCAATCAGCCCCAGCATTTT; cdr3_aa: CATSRDTRNQPQHF; v_call: TRBV15; clone_size: .; d_call: .; j_call: TRBJ1-5
cdr3_nt: TGTGCCAGCAGCTTGGGGGGGGGCCAAGAGACCCAGTACTTC; cdr3_aa: CASSLGGGQETQYF; v_call: TRBV5-4; clone_size: once; d_call: TRBD2; j_call: TRBJ2-5
cdr3_nt: TGTGCCAGCAGTTGGGGGACAGGGGTCGATACGCAGTATTTT; cdr3_aa: CASSWGTGVDTQYF; v_call: TRBV6-2/TRBV6-3; clone_size: .; d_call: TRBD1; j_call: TRBJ2-3
cdr3_nt: TGTGCCAGCAGTTACGGGGGACTCCTTAGCGGGAGAAACTACGAGCAGTACTTC; cdr3_aa: CASSYGGLLSGRNYEQYF; v_call: TRBV6-2/TRBV6-3; clone_size: .; d_call: TRBD2; j_call: TRBJ2-7
cdr3_nt: TGTGCCAGCAGCCTTTCTAGGACAGTCTACGAGCAGTACTTC; cdr3_aa: CASSLSRTVYEQYF; v_call: TRBV3-1/TRBV3-2; clone_size: .; d_call: .; j_call: TRBJ2-7
cdr3_nt: TGTGCCAGCAGCTTAGCCGCTAGCGGGGGGCTCTCCTACAATGAGCAGTTCTTC; cdr3_aa: CASSLAASGGLSYNEQFF; v_call: TRBV7-2; clone_size: .; d_call: TRBD2; j_call: TRBJ2-1
cdr3_nt: TGTGCCAGCAGCGTTGCTCCACAGGGTTACACTGAAGCTTTCTTT; cdr3_aa: CASSVAPQGYTEAFF; v_call: TRBV9; clone_size: .; d_call: .; j_call: TRBJ1-1
cdr3_nt: TGTGCCACCAGTGAGCGGGGACTCTGGGGGACCCAGTACTTC; cdr3_aa: CATSERGLWGTQYF; v_call: TRBV24-1; clone_size: .; d_call: .; j_call: TRBJ2-5
cdr3_nt: TGTGCCACAACCAACAGGGAAAACGAAAAACTGTTTTTT; cdr3_aa: CATTNRENEKLFF; v_call: TRBV10-3; clone_size: .; d_call: .; j_call: TRBJ1-4
cdr3_nt: TGCGCCAGCAGGGGCTCAGGGAATCGATCCATTCAGTACTTC; cdr3_aa: CASRGSGNRSIQYF; v_call: TRBV5-1; clone_size: .; d_call: .; j_call: TRBJ2-4
cdr3_nt: TGCGCCAGCAGCCAAGGCCGGGGTAGGTCAGATACGCAGTATTTT; cdr3_aa: CASSQGRGRSDTQYF; v_call: TRBV4-3; clone_size: few; d_call: .; j_call: TRBJ2-3
cdr3_nt: TGTGCCAGCAGCAAAGCGGAGGGGACAGTGCAGGGGGCTGACTATGGCTACACCTTC; cdr3_aa: CASSKAEGTVQGADYGYTF; v_call: TRBV21-1; clone_size: once; d_call: .; j_call: TRBJ1-2